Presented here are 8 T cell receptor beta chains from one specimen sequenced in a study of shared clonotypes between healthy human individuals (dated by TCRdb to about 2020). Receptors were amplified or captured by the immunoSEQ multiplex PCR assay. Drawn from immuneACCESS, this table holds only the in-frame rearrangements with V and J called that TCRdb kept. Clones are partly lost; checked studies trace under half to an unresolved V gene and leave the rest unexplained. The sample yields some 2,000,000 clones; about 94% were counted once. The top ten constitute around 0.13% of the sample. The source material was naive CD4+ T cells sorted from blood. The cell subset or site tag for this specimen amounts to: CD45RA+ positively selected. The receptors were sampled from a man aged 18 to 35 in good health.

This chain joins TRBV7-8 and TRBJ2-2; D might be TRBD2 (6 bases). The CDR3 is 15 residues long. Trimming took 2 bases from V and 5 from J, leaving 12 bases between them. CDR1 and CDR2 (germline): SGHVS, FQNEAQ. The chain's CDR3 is CASSLSGDSTGELFF. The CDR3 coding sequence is TGTGCCAGCAGCTTATCGGGGGATTCTACCGGGGAGCTGTTTTTT.

The CDR3: CASRVSGSVYNEQFF. In nucleotides, the CDR3 is TGTGCCAGCAGGGTTAGCGGGAGCGTTTACAATGAGCAGTTCTTC. The chain uses TRBV5-4 and TRBJ2-1; 9 bases line up with TRBD2. This CDR3 has 15 amino acids. V gave up 5 bases and J gave up 4 bases; unmatched junction bases: 7. Germline values: CDR1 SGHNT, CDR2 YYREEE (reference sequence).

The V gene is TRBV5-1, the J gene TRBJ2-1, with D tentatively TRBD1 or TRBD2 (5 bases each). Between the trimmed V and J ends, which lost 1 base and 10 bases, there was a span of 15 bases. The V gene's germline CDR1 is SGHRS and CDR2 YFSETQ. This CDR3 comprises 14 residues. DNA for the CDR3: TGCGCCAGCAGCTTGAATCGGGACGGGACGGAGCAGTTCTTC. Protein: CASSLNRDGTEQFF.

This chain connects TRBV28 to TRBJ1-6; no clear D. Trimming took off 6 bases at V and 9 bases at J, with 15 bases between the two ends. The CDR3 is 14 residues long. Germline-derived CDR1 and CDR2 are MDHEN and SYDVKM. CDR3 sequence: CASSLGSQGSPLHF. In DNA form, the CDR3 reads TGTGCCAGCAGCCTCGGGTCACAAGGTTCACCCCTCCACTTT. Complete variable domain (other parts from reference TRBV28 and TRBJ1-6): DVKVTQSSRYLVKRTGEKVFLECVQDMDHENMFWYRQDPGLGLRLIYFSYDVKMKEKGDIPEGYSVSREKKERFSLILESASTNQTSMYLCASSLGSQGSPLHFGNGTRLTVT.

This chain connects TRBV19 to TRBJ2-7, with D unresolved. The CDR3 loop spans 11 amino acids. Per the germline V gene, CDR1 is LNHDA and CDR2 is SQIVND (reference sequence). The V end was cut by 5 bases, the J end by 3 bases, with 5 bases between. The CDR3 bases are TGTGCCAGTAGTTACAACTACGAGCAGTACTTC. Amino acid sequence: CASSYNYEQYF.

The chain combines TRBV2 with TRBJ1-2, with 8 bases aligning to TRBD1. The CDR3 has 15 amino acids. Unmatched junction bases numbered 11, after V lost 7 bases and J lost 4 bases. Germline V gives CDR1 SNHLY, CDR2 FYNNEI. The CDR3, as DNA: TGTGCCAGCATGGCCCCAGGGGGCAACCTCTATGGCTACACCTTC. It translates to CASMAPGGNLYGYTF.

Here the CDR3 reads CASSSTGSQYF. The CDR3 nucleotides are TGTGCCAGCAGTTCCACGGGTTCGCAGTATTTT. This chain connects TRBV6-5 to TRBJ2-3; D gene ambiguous. The V end lost 4 bases, the J end lost 10 bases, and 9 bases lay between the germline ends. Germline V CDR1 and CDR2: MNHEY, SVGAGI. This CDR3 has 11 residues.

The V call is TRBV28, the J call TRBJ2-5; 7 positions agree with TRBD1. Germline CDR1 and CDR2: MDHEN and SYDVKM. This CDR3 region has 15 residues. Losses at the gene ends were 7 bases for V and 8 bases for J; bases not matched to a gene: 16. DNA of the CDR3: TGTGCCAGCACCCCGTACAGACAGGGTGGGTCAACCCAGTACTTC. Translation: CASTPYRQGGSTQYF. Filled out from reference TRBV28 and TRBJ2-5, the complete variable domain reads DVKVTQSSRYLVKRTGEKVFLECVQDMDHENMFWYRQDPGLGLRLIYFSYDVKMKEKGDIPEGYSVSREKKERFSLILESASTNQTSMYLCASTPYRQGGSTQYFGPGTRLLVL.